Following are 29 T cell receptor beta chains from one sample sequenced in a study of neoadjuvant anti-PD-1 for oral cavity cancer. This table comes from immunoSEQ multiplex PCR, and its TCRdb copy is limited to in-frame clones, with some not included. The repertoire holds approximately 23,000 clones, with more than 40% as singletons. Time point specified: after neoadjuvant nivolumab, at surgical resection. The sample was tumor tissue, taken after nivolumab (anti-PD-1) treatment. Receptors originate from a person aged 40 to 85 with oral cavity squamous cell carcinoma.

This chain uses TRBV10-1 with TRBJ2-2; TRBD1 is a possible D gene (5 bases). Trimming took off 6 bases at V and 8 bases at J, with 16 bases between the two ends. The CDR3 has 14 residues. CDR1 and CDR2 (germline): WNHNN, SYGVQD (reference sequence). The CDR3 region has the DNA TGCGCCAGCAGCGCAGACAGCTACGGAGGGGAGCTGTTTTTT. Its translation: CASSADSYGGELFF.

The V and J genes are TRBV19 and TRBJ1-2; D not resolved. Germline values: CDR1 LNHDA, CDR2 SQIVND (reference sequence). V lost 7 bases and J 4 bases, leaving 22 bases between the germline ends. CDR3 length: 16 amino acids. The CDR3 DNA is TGTGCCAGTACCCATGGGGTTGCGTCAGACCTCTATGGCTACACCTTC. This translates into CASTHGVASDLYGYTF.

This clone was counted only a few times. This chain links TRBV7-9 with TRBJ1-6; D uncertain. Germline loops: CDR1 SEHNR, CDR2 FQNEAQ (reference sequence). This CDR3 is built from 17 residues. Trimming cost V 7 bases and J 4 bases, with 20 bases left between them. CDR3 nucleotides: TGTGCCAGCATGGAGATAGGCGAGGAAACATATAATTCACCCCTCCACTTT. It translates to CASMEIGEETYNSPLHF. Looking up the rest from reference TRBV7-9 and TRBJ1-6 gives the full variable domain: DTGVSQNPRHKITKRGQNVTFRCDPISEHNRLYWYRQTLGQGPEFLTYFQNEAQLEKSRLLSDRFSAERPKGSFSTLEIQRTEQGDSAMYLCASMEIGEETYNSPLHFGNGTRLTVT.

Only one count was recorded for this clone. The chain joins TRBV18 to TRBJ2-7, with D perhaps TRBD1 (5 bases). Germline V CDR1 and CDR2: KGHSH, LQKENI. V dropped 2 bases and J dropped 1 base, with 6 bases sitting between them. The CDR3 sequence is 13 residues long. This CDR3 is CASSPTGSYEQYF. The CDR3 DNA is TGTGCCAGCTCACCAACAGGATCCTACGAGCAGTACTTC.

V and J are TRBV6-5 and TRBJ2-5; D is uncertain. V lost 4 bases and J lost 5, with 11 bases in between. The CDR3 is 13 amino acids. The germline gives CDR1 MNHEY, CDR2 SVGAGI. The CDR3 loop reads CASSWGRRETQYF. For the CDR3, the DNA is TGTGCCAGCAGTTGGGGAAGGCGGGAGACCCAGTACTTC.

DNA for the CDR3: TGTGCCAGCAGCAGCGACAGGGGGCGGTTGGAGACCCAGTACTTC. It codes for CASSSDRGRLETQYF. The rearrangement uses TRBV11-2 and TRBJ2-5, with 10 bases identical to TRBD1. The CDR3 sequence is 15 residues long. Germline V CDR1 and CDR2: SGHAT, FQNNGV. Germline trimming cut 5 bases from V and 5 bases from J; bases unmatched to any gene: 8.

V usage is TRBV9 and J usage is TRBJ1-2; TRBD1 matches 8 bases. This CDR3 region has 16 residues. Germline CDR1 and CDR2: SGDLS and YYNGEE. V dropped 0 bases and J dropped 2; count of bases not matched to a gene: 6. The CDR3, as DNA: TGTGCCAGCAGCGTAGGTCGGACAGGGACCAACTATGGCTACACCTTC. Translation: CASSVGRTGTNYGYTF.

This clone was counted many times. The rearrangement joins TRBV2 to TRBJ1-3; no clear D. This CDR3 has 14 residues. CDR1 and CDR2 (germline): SNHLY, FYNNEI. The V end was cut by 7 bases, the J end by 2 bases, with 12 bases between. Written as DNA, the CDR3 is TGTGCCAGCATGGAACTCCTCACTGGAAACACCATATATTTT. This sequence encodes CASMELLTGNTIYF.

The chain uses TRBV7-9 and TRBJ1-5, with no clear D. In germline, CDR1 is SEHNR, CDR2 FQNEAQ (reference sequence). This CDR3 is 14 amino acids long. With 0 bases removed from V and 3 bases from J, the gap between germline ends came to 6 bases. CDR3 amino acids: CASSLAGINQPQHF. The CDR3, as DNA: TGTGCCAGCAGCTTAGCAGGGATCAATCAGCCCCAGCATTTT.

This clone was detected only a few times. The V and J genes are TRBV6-1 and TRBJ2-4; D not certain. Trimming pared 7 bases from V and 0 bases from J, leaving 7 bases between. The CDR3 contains 13 residues. Germline-derived CDR1 and CDR2 are MNHNS and SASEGT. The CDR3 spells CASTDLAKNIQYF. The CDR3 bases are TGTGCCAGCACAGACCTAGCCAAAAACATTCAGTACTTC.

This chain joins TRBV29-1 and TRBJ2-5; 10 positions match TRBD2. The CDR3 contains 13 residues. The J segment lost 5 bases and the V segment lost 5 bases, leaving 5 bases of the junction unmatched. Germline assignment: CDR1 SQVTM and CDR2 ANQGSEA. The CDR3 sequence: CSVSGGAGETQYF. The CDR3 DNA reads TGCAGCGTTAGCGGGGGGGCTGGGGAGACCCAGTACTTC.

The chain couples TRBV30 to TRBJ2-6; tentatively, D is TRBD2 (6 bases). The V and J ends lost 1 base and 3 bases respectively, with 10 bases between them. Looked up from germline, CDR1 is GTSNPN and CDR2 is SVGIG (reference sequence). This CDR3 is built from 15 residues. Here the CDR3 reads CAWSEGGDGANVLTF. Here the CDR3 DNA reads TGTGCCTGGAGTGAAGGAGGGGATGGGGCCAACGTCCTGACTTTC.

The J gene is TRBJ1-3, the V gene TRBV30; D gene ambiguous. Germline V CDR1 and CDR2: GTSNPN, SVGIG (reference sequence). CDR3 size: 11 residues. The V and J ends lost 3 bases and 4 bases respectively, with 4 bases between them. CDR3 DNA sequence: TGTGCCTGGAGAACAGGAAACACCATATATTTT. Its translation is CAWRTGNTIYF.

This clone was seen a few times. The CDR3 is CASSFFTGSSAEAFF. The CDR3 nucleotides read TGTGCCAGCAGCTTCTTCACGGGGTCTTCCGCTGAAGCTTTCTTT. The chain joins TRBV7-3 to TRBJ1-1, with D unresolved. This CDR3 comprises 15 residues. Trimming stripped 3 bases from V and 6 bases from J, with 17 bases between. The germline V gene encodes CDR1 SGHTA and CDR2 FQGTGA. Based on the CDR3 plus reference TRBV7-3 and TRBJ1-1, the full variable domain is GAGVSQTPSNKVTEKGKYVELRCDPISGHTALYWYRQSLGQGPEFLIYFQGTGAADDSGLPNDRFFAVRPEGSVSTLKIQRTERGDSAVYLCASSFFTGSSAEAFFGQGTRLTVV.

The chain combines TRBV9 with TRBJ2-1, with TRBD1 identical over 7 bases. The CDR3 is 15 residues long. V gave up 4 bases and J gave up 3 bases; unmatched junction bases: 7. Germline V gene lookup returns CDR1 SGDLS and CDR2 YYNGEE. The CDR3 DNA reads TGTGCCAGCAGCCCAAAAGGACAGGACTACAATGAGCAGTTCTTC. This encodes CASSPKGQDYNEQFF.

This clone was observed a single time. The junction and the germline gene differ at one end; a read error may be behind it. The chain couples TRBV5-4 to TRBJ1-2; 9 nucleotides match TRBD1. The CDR3 has 13 residues. Germline V gene data show CDR1 as SGHNT and CDR2 as YYREEE (reference sequence). The CDR3 loop is CASSRTQGAGNAF. Written as DNA, the CDR3 is TGTGCCAGCAGCCGCACACAGGGGGCAGGTAACGCCTTC.

Sample share makes this clone medium-sized. The J gene is TRBJ2-7, the V gene TRBV11-2, with D hard to call. Germline-derived CDR1 and CDR2 are SGHAT and FQNNGV. The CDR3 extends over 12 amino acids. Trimming removed 4 bases at V and 6 bases at J, with 10 bases between. The CDR3, as DNA: TGTGCCAGCAGCTCCGCCCTACTCGAGCAGTACTTC. Translation: CASSSALLEQYF.

The V and J genes are TRBV7-9 and TRBJ2-3; D uncertain. CDR3 size: 12 residues. The germline V gene has CDR1 SEHNR and CDR2 FQNEAQ (reference sequence). Trimming removed 3 bases at V and 3 bases at J, with 4 bases between. The CDR3 here is CASSFGTDTQYF. CDR3 coding DNA: TGTGCCAGCAGCTTTGGTACAGATACGCAGTATTTT. The variable domain in full, with the rest retrieved from reference TRBV7-9 and TRBJ2-3, is DTGVSQNPRHKITKRGQNVTFRCDPISEHNRLYWYRQTLGQGPEFLTYFQNEAQLEKSRLLSDRFSAERPKGSFSTLEIQRTEQGDSAMYLCASSFGTDTQYFGPGTRLTVL.

This clone was recorded a few times. The J gene is TRBJ1-4, the V gene TRBV6-1; 7 bases line up with TRBD1. CDR3 length: 15 amino acids. CDR1 and CDR2 (germline): MNHNS, SASEGT. The junction had 4 bases not matched to a gene; V was cut back by 0 bases and J by 6 bases. In nucleotides, the CDR3 is TGTGCCAGCAGTGAAGCGTCAGGGGGGTATGAAAAACTGTTTTTT. Encoded protein: CASSEASGGYEKLFF.

In this sample, this clone turned up a few times. The chain has TRBV7-9 and TRBJ2-4, with 12 nucleotides matching TRBD1. The ends lost 5 bases at V and 7 bases at J; junction bases unmatched: 6. The CDR3 loop spans 15 amino acids. Looked up from germline, CDR1 is SEHNR and CDR2 is FQNEAQ (reference sequence). The CDR3 protein is CASSPGTGGANIQYF. CDR3 nucleotides: TGTGCCAGCAGCCCCGGGACAGGGGGCGCGAACATTCAGTACTTC.

The CDR3 DNA reads as TGTGCCAGCACCGCCCAGGGAATGAGGAACACTGAAGCTTTCTTT. It specifies CASTAQGMRNTEAFF. The J gene is TRBJ1-1, the V gene TRBV2; weak D call: TRBD1 (5 bases). The length of the CDR3 is 15 residues. Germline CDR1 reads SNHLY; CDR2 reads FYNNEI. Deletions cut 7 bases from V and 1 base from J, with 16 bases between.

Judged by abundance, this clone is medium-sized. The chain carries TRBV5-1 and TRBJ2-7, with 9 bases fitting TRBD1. CDR3 length: 15 amino acids. V dropped 3 bases and J dropped 1; count of bases not matched to a gene: 5. Germline V lookup: CDR1 SGHRS, CDR2 YFSETQ. The CDR3 sequence is CASSSSTGGSYEQYF. The CDR3 region has the DNA TGCGCCAGCAGCTCGTCGACAGGGGGTTCCTACGAGCAGTACTTC.

The J gene is TRBJ1-4, the V gene TRBV5-1; TRBD1 is a possible D gene (5 bases). This CDR3 contains 16 residues. Germline CDR1 and CDR2: SGHRS and YFSETQ. Deletions cut 0 bases from V and 4 bases from J, with 13 bases between. The CDR3 nucleotides read TGCGCCAGCAGCTTGGCCGGGGCAGGAATTAATGAAAAACTGTTTTTT. This sequence encodes CASSLAGAGINEKLFF.

The J gene is TRBJ1-5, the V gene TRBV7-2; 8 bases are shared with TRBD1. The V gene end was trimmed by 2 bases and the J gene end by 6 bases; junction bases not matched to a gene: 12. CDR1 and CDR2 from the germline V gene are SGHTA and FQGNSA. CDR3 length equals 17 residues. The CDR3: CASSLSRQGRLGQPQHF. In nucleotides, the CDR3 is TGTGCCAGCAGCTTATCGAGACAGGGGCGCTTGGGTCAGCCCCAGCATTTT.

This sequence joins TRBV2 and TRBJ1-5, with TRBD1 matching 9 bases. The CDR3 consists of 16 residues. CDR1 is SNHLY and CDR2 is FYNNEI in the germline V gene. V shed 6 bases, J shed 2 bases, and the junction held 8 bases outside the gene matches. The CDR3 DNA is TGTGCCAGCAGATTACAGGGGGCTCAGGGCAATCAGCCCCAGCATTTT. Its protein is CASRLQGAQGNQPQHF. The full variable domain, its missing parts supplied by reference TRBV2 and TRBJ1-5, is EPEVTQTPSHQVTQMGQEVILRCVPISNHLYFYWYRQILGQKVEFLVSFYNNEISEKSEIFDDQFSVERPDGSNFTLKIRSTKLEDSAMYFCASRLQGAQGNQPQHFGDGTRLSIL.

The J gene is TRBJ2-6, the V gene TRBV9; 8 bases map to TRBD1. The CDR3 totals 16 residues. Germline V gene data show CDR1 as SGDLS and CDR2 as YYNGEE. V gave up 1 base and J gave up 4 bases; unmatched junction bases: 4. The CDR3 DNA reads as TGTGCCAGCAGCGTACAGGGGGCGGGCGGGGCCAACGTCCTGACTTTC. Translating gives CASSVQGAGGANVLTF.

This rearrangement joins TRBV4-3 to TRBJ1-3, with D tentatively TRBD1 (6 bases). The V end lost 2 bases, the J end lost 2 bases, and 13 bases lay between the germline ends. The CDR3 is 16 residues long. Germline values: CDR1 LGHNA, CDR2 YSLEER. Written as DNA, the CDR3 is TGCGCCAGCAGCCAACGCCTACAGGGTACTGGAAACACCATATATTTT. This gives the protein CASSQRLQGTGNTIYF.

This clone has at least ten counts. The J gene is TRBJ1-6, the V gene TRBV4-1; TRBD1 is a possible D gene (5 bases). The CDR3 has 13 residues. The V gene's germline CDR1 is MGHRA and CDR2 YSYEKL. Trimming took 4 bases from V and 8 from J, leaving 9 bases between them. The CDR3 region has the DNA TGCGCCAGCAGCCCCCAGGGAGATTCACCCCTCCACTTT. This sequence encodes CASSPQGDSPLHF.

This clone has more than one count but fewer than ten. V is TRBV7-2 and J is TRBJ1-2; 7 nucleotides align to TRBD1. The ends lost 1 base at V and 6 bases at J; junction bases unmatched: 2. Germline assignment: CDR1 SGHTA and CDR2 FQGNSA. The CDR3 covers 13 residues. CDR3 nucleotide sequence: TGTGCCAGCAGCTTAGAGACAGGGAATGGCTACACCTTC. Its protein is CASSLETGNGYTF.